This record covers a single T cell receptor beta chain. Produced via immunoSEQ multiplex PCR; TCRdb's table is partial and in-frame only. The sample lists about 200,000 clones, roughly 86% occurring once. Per the germline V gene, CDR1 is SQVTM and CDR2 is ANQGSEA. This CDR3 comprises 12 residues. The V gene lost 6 bases and the J gene lost 7 bases, with 12 bases spanning the gap. This record comes from a study of blood T cell repertoires in COVID-19. The chain has TRBV29-1 and TRBJ1-4, with D possibly being TRBD1 (6 bases). The material sequenced was PBMCs or T cells enriched from blood (not recorded which). The clonotype comes from a woman between 25 and 40 years old with acute COVID-19. The CDR3 is CSVRQDSEKLFF. CDR3 coding DNA: TGCAGCGTCCGACAGGATAGTGAAAAACTGTTTTTT.